The 10 T cell receptor delta chains below were found in one sample sequenced in a study of delta chains in infants with herpesvirus infections. Gamma-chain- and delta-chain-specific primers converted PBMC RNA into TCR cDNA. TCRdb fed the RT-PCR reads to CATT. Here the sample spans over a thousand delta-chain clones, roughly 29% being singletons. The sample in question was peripheral blood, obtained at time point 1 of longitudinal follow-up. These receptors all come from a human donor who was a Ugandan infant, either HIV-exposed or HIV-unexposed (not recorded which).

The chain uses TRDV1 and TRDJ1; 8 nucleotides match TRDD3. The CDR3 covers 18 residues. Per germline, CDR1 TSWWSYY and CDR2 QGS. V was pared by 2 bases and J by 4 bases, with 15 bases of the junction left unmatched. In nucleotides, the CDR3 is TGTGCTCTTGGGGAAGTTGACTGGGGGGCCCCCCGCGGCGATAAACTCATCTTT. It yields the protein CALGEVDWGAPRGDKLIF.

Remarks on this clone: A much larger clone differs from this one at a single base, so this may be a read error. The J gene is TRDJ3, the V gene TRDV2; 11 positions match TRDD3. The germline V gene encodes CDR1 GEAIGNYY and CDR2 EKD. The CDR3 covers 18 residues. J was trimmed by 3 bases and V by 3 bases; bases with no gene match: 6. The CDR3 reads CACDLLGDMGWDTRQMFF. CDR3 nucleotides: TGTGCCTGTGACCTACTGGGGGATATGGGCTGGGACACCCGACAGATGTTTTTC.

A few counts support this clone. V and J are TRDV1 and TRDJ1, with 12 bases matching TRDD3. The ends lost 0 bases at V and 3 bases at J; junction bases unmatched: 11. The CDR3 extends over 19 amino acids. CDR1 is TSWWSYY and CDR2 is QGS in the germline V gene. CDR3 region: CALGELGGPWGIRADKLIF. The CDR3 DNA is TGTGCTCTTGGGGAACTGGGGGGGCCCTGGGGGATACGGGCCGATAAACTCATCTTT.

A note on this clone: This may be a read error, as it is one base from a much larger clone. Other nucleotide sequences from this sample produce the same CDR3. The chain carries TRDV2 and TRDJ2; the match to TRDD3 covers 12 bases. The CDR3 is made up of 16 amino acids. V shed 3 bases and J 2 bases; nucleotides not matched to a gene: 3. Germline V lookup: CDR1 GEAIGNYY, CDR2 EKD. CDR3: CACDVLGDTLTAQLFF. The CDR3 DNA reads TGTGCCTGTGACGTACTGGGGGATACCTTGACAGCACAACTCTTCTTT.

This clone was found a few times. A clone one base away is much larger, so this may be a read error. J is TRDJ3 and V is TRDV2; 8 bases are shared with TRDD3. Germline V gene sequence: CDR1 GEAIGNYY, CDR2 EKD. The J segment lost 0 bases and the V segment lost 3 bases, leaving 6 bases of the junction unmatched. This CDR3 region has 18 residues. The DNA of the CDR3 is TGTGCCTGTGACGCCGTAGGGATACGCTCCTGGGACACCCGACAGATGTTTTTC. Protein product: CACDAVGIRSWDTRQMFF.

This chain links TRDV1 with TRDJ1; 8 bases are shared with TRDD3. The length of the CDR3 is 20 residues. With 2 bases clipped from V and 2 bases from J, the junction kept 19 bases outside the gene matches. Per the germline V gene, CDR1 is TSWWSYY and CDR2 is QGS. The CDR3, as DNA: TGTGCTCTTGGGGAATCGCCTTTACACAGGGGGATAAGTAGGACCGATAAACTCATCTTT. Amino acid sequence: CALGESPLHRGISRTDKLIF.

This clone is medium-sized. The J gene is TRDJ1, the V gene TRDV1; D assignment may be TRDD2 or TRDD3 (7 bases each). Germline V gene lookup returns CDR1 TSWWSYY and CDR2 QGS. This CDR3 has 20 residues. V was pared by 1 base and J by 2 bases, with 26 bases between. The CDR3 spells CALGEPIPTVLGMHTDKLIF. The CDR3 DNA reads as TGTGCTCTTGGGGAACCAATTCCTACCGTACTGGGGATGCATACCGATAAACTCATCTTT.

As concerns this clone: Just one base apart from a much larger clone, this may be a read error. This chain links TRDV1 with TRDJ1; 12 bases map to TRDD3. The germline gives CDR1 TSWWSYY, CDR2 QGS. V was pared by 2 bases and J by 0 bases, with 16 bases of the junction left unmatched. CDR3 length equals 21 residues. This CDR3 is CALGEVSPKLGDTKHTDKLIF. The CDR3 DNA sequence: TGTGCTCTTGGGGAAGTGTCCCCTAAACTGGGGGATACTAAACACACCGATAAACTCATCTTT.

In its sample, this clone ranks as large (0.1 to 1%). The chain links TRDV2 to TRDJ3, with 11 bases aligning to TRDD3. This CDR3 is 17 amino acids long. CDR1 GEAIGNYY and CDR2 EKD come from the germline V gene. V was clipped by 7 bases and J by 5 bases; unmatched bases: 9. The CDR3 bases are TGTGCCTGCGTCTTGGGGGATACGCGTGGGGACACCCGACAGATGTTTTTC. Protein product: CACVLGDTRGDTRQMFF.

The table lists this clone with a few counts. The V and J genes are TRDV2 and TRDJ3; TRDD3 agrees at 12 bases. CDR3 length: 19 amino acids. Germline CDR1 is GEAIGNYY and CDR2 is EKD. J lost 0 bases, V lost 4 bases, and 6 bases had no gene match. The CDR3 region is CACDLLGDTSSWDTRQMFF. The CDR3 nucleotides read TGTGCCTGTGATCTACTGGGGGATACCAGCTCCTGGGACACCCGACAGATGTTTTTC.